The 14 T cell receptor beta chains in this list originate from one sample, sequenced in a study of blood T cell repertoires in COVID-19. The protocol was immunoSEQ multiplex PCR, while the TCRdb copy is restricted to in-frame clones and leaves out a portion. The sample lists around 63,000 clones, 85% to 90% seen once, with about a sixth in the top ten. The sequencing sample was made of peripheral blood. The receptor set was obtained from a woman in her sixties with COVID-19, enrolled during active disease.

The rearrangement joins TRBV4-3 to TRBJ1-5; D ambiguous. This CDR3 has 13 amino acids. Trimming shortened V by 1 base and J by 9 bases, and 10 bases separated the two germline ends. In germline, CDR1 is LGHNA, CDR2 YSLEER. In DNA, the CDR3 is TGCGCCAGCAGCCAAGTGATCGGTCTGCCCCAGCATTTT. Its translation is CASSQVIGLPQHF.

The sample holds a few counts of this clone. This chain connects TRBV2 to TRBJ2-1, with D hard to call. The germline V and J ends were trimmed by 6 bases and 6 bases, with 9 bases remaining between them. Germline-derived CDR1 and CDR2 are SNHLY and FYNNEI. This CDR3 has 12 residues. The CDR3 loop is CASRTRSNEQFF. The CDR3 DNA is TGTGCCAGCAGAACCAGATCCAATGAGCAGTTCTTC.

The chain recombines TRBV6-1 with TRBJ1-2; no reliable D call. The CDR3 runs 13 residues. From germline, CDR1 is MNHNS and CDR2 SASEGT. Trimming removed 3 bases at V and 3 bases at J, with 8 bases between. CDR3 sequence: CASSELSYYGYTF. The CDR3 DNA reads TGTGCCAGCAGTGAGTTGAGCTACTATGGCTACACCTTC.

The CDR3 spells CASRDRGRETQYF. The CDR3 coding sequence is TGTGCCAGTAGGGACAGGGGGCGAGAGACCCAGTACTTC. The genes are TRBV19 and TRBJ2-5, with 11 bases that match TRBD1. V shed 6 bases and J 4 bases; nucleotides not matched to a gene: 1. This CDR3 contains 13 residues. CDR1 is LNHDA, CDR2 SQIVND, per germline (reference sequence). Full variable domain (remainder filled in from reference TRBV19 and TRBJ2-5): DGGITQSPKYLFRKEGQNVTLSCEQNLNHDAMYWYRQDPGQGLRLIYYSQIVNDFQKGDIAEGYSVSREKKESFPLTVTSAQKNPTAFYLCASRDRGRETQYFGPGTRLLVL.

This rearrangement joins TRBV4-3 to TRBJ1-2, with 7 bases lining up with TRBD1. CDR3 size: 15 residues. Germline CDR1 reads LGHNA; CDR2 reads YSLEER. The junction had 5 bases not matched to a gene; V was cut back by 1 base and J by 3 bases. The DNA of the CDR3 is TGCGCCAGCAGCCAAGGGACAGGATCTTACTATGGCTACACCTTC. This codes for CASSQGTGSYYGYTF.

A single count supports this clone. This chain links TRBV28 with TRBJ1-1; possibly TRBD1 for D (5 bases). V lost 1 base, J lost 6 bases, and 15 bases lay in between. Germline CDR1 is MDHEN and CDR2 is SYDVKM. The CDR3 consists of 15 residues. In DNA, the CDR3 is TGTGCCAGCAGTTTATCACCCCTGGGGCAGGCTGAAGCTTTCTTT. This gives the protein CASSLSPLGQAEAFF.

The chain carries TRBV7-2 and TRBJ2-3; 10 bases fit TRBD2. J lost 7 bases, V lost 1 base, and 8 bases had no gene match. The CDR3 has 16 residues. The germline V gene has CDR1 SGHTA and CDR2 FQGNSA. This CDR3 is CASSLGLAGAWNTQYF. The CDR3, as DNA: TGTGCCAGCAGCTTAGGGCTAGCGGGAGCCTGGAATACGCAGTATTTT.

Written as DNA, the CDR3 is TGTGCCAGCAGTTACGGGACTAGATCCCCCGAGCAGTACTTC. Amino acid sequence: CASSYGTRSPEQYF. The chain joins TRBV6-5 to TRBJ2-7, with TRBD2 identical over 8 bases. The V gene's germline CDR1 is MNHEY and CDR2 SVGAGI. The CDR3 has 14 residues. Trimming took 2 bases from V and 6 from J; bases not matched to a gene: 6.

For this clone: Relative to the germline gene, one junction end is altered; a read error may explain this. The chain recombines TRBV27 with TRBJ1-2; D uncertain. Per the germline V gene, CDR1 is MNHEY and CDR2 is SMNVEV (reference sequence). The CDR3 is made up of 9 amino acids. The CDR3 DNA is TGTGCCAGCAGTCTCCCCTCCGGCTTC. Its translation is CASSLPSGF.

This clone was detected only once. V and J are TRBV27 and TRBJ2-7, with TRBD1 identical over 7 bases. Trimming cost V 6 bases and J 4 bases; bases outside gene matches: 3. Germline V gene sequence: CDR1 MNHEY, CDR2 SMNVEV (reference sequence). The CDR3 is made up of 12 amino acids. CDR3 region: CASSYRGYEQYF. In nucleotides, the CDR3 is TGTGCCAGCAGCTACAGGGGTTACGAGCAGTACTTC.

This chain's CDR3 is CASSPGTSGADTQYF. CDR3 coding DNA: TGTGCCAGCAGCCCCGGGACTAGCGGGGCAGATACGCAGTATTTT. The chain joins TRBV7-3 to TRBJ2-3, with 13 bases matching TRBD2. Germline CDR1 is SGHTA and CDR2 is FQGTGA. Trimming at V came to 5 bases and at J to 4 bases, leaving 3 bases not matched to a gene. This CDR3 is built from 15 residues.

This sequence joins TRBV1 and TRBJ2-7; the D segment call TRBD2 is taken from the table without a DNA check. TRBV1 is marked as a pseudogene. CDR3 length equals 16 residues. CDR3 amino acids: CTSSQEVTSHPYEQYF. As DNA, the CDR3 is TGCACCAGCAGCCAAGAAGTAACTAGCCATCCCTACGAGCAGTACTTC.

This clone occurred a few times. The rearrangement uses TRBV5-1 and TRBJ1-3, with TRBD1 matching over 7 bases. The CDR3 has 15 residues. Trimming cost V 0 bases and J 0 bases; bases outside gene matches: 0. Germline V lookup: CDR1 SGHRS, CDR2 YFSETQ. CDR3 DNA sequence: TGCGCCAGCAGCTTGGACAGGGGCTCTGGAAACACCATATATTTT. Its protein is CASSLDRGSGNTIYF.

The genes are TRBV6-5 and TRBJ1-6; perhaps TRBD1 as D (5 bases). The length of the CDR3 is 16 residues. Germline values: CDR1 MNHEY, CDR2 SVGAGI. V was shortened by 2 bases and J by 0 bases, with 8 bases between the two germline ends. CDR3 nucleotides: TGTGCCAGCAGTTACCGGGGGAGCTCCTATAATTCACCCCTCCACTTT. It codes for CASSYRGSSYNSPLHF.